This T cell receptor beta chain was retrieved from a study of beta chain features in type 1 diabetes. Broader study findings: The study found that naive, central memory and Treg TCRB repertoires appeared more similar in patients than in healthy donors. Insertion counts at VDJ junctions were lower in type 1 diabetes patients, who also showed more deletions there.

Points on this clone: Its matching antigen is unknown.

Sequenced material consisted of expressed TCRB transcripts (all of the isolated RNA was reverse transcribed). The table came from immunoSEQ multiplex PCR; TCRdb's copy has only in-frame clones and leaves some out. The data hold some 150,000 clones, with about 9.4% observed a single time. J was trimmed by 4 bases and V by 2 bases; bases with no gene match: 10. The length of the CDR3 is 16 residues. From germline, CDR1 is SGHDT and CDR2 YYEEEE. By way of CD45RO/CCR7/CD25/CD127/CD95/CD27, the CD4+ regulatory, stem cell-like memory, central memory and naive cells were sorted. The sequenced sample was naive CD4+ T cells from blood. The chain combines TRBV5-6 with TRBJ2-5; 8 bases agree with TRBD1. The TCR comes from a man aged 18 to 30 in good health. CDR3: CASSLKETGAVETQYF. CDR3 sequence (DNA): TGTGCCAGCAGCTTAAAGGAGACAGGGGCCGTAGAGACCCAGTACTTC.